A few counts support the clone carrying this T cell receptor beta chain. The antigen is unknown. Trimming took 4 bases from V and 9 from J, leaving 16 bases between them. CDR1 and CDR2 from the germline V gene are MDHEN and SYDVKM. The length of the CDR3 is 14 residues. Nobody among the patients had been given any treatment before thyroid surgery. This entry belongs to a study of metastatic and nonmetastatic thyroid tumors. Study at large: Repertoires from blood and tumor or nodule tissue of malignant and benign thyroid patients were compared. Notes on the study in general: Reported TCR beta diversity, measured in blood and tumor, was significantly higher for malignant thyroid tumors than for benign nodules.

Using MiXCR, TCRdb re-called clones from the PCR reads. In the table there are roughly 90,000 clones, 15% of which are singletons. The rearrangement joins TRBV28 to TRBJ1-3; no reliable D call. Sequenced material: blood. This clonotype originated in a female donor with papillary thyroid cancer or a benign thyroid nodule (not recorded which). Some clones in this sample may be carry-over from other donors' samples. CDR3 region: CASSSPGGICTIYF. The CDR3, as DNA: TGTGCCAGCAGTTCGCCCGGCGGTATCTGCACCATATATTTT.